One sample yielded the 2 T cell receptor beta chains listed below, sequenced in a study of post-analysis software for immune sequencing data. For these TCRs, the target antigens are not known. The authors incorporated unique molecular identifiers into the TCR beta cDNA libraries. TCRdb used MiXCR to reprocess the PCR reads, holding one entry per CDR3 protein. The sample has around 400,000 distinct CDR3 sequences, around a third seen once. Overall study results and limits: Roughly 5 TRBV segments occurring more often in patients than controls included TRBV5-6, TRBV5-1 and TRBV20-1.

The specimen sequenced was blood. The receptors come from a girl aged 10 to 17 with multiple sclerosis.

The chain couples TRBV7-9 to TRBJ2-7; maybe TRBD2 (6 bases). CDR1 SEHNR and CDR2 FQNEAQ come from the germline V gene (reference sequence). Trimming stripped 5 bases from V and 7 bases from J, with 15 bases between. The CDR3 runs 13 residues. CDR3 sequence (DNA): TGTGCCAGCAGCCCTCCCCCAGGAGGGGAGCAGTACTTC. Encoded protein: CASSPPPGGEQYF.

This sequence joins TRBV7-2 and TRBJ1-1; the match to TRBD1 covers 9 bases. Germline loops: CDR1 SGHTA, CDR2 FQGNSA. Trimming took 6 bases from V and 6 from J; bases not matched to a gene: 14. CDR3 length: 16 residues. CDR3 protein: CASRAGTGRWAAEAFF. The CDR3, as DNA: TGTGCCAGCAGAGCCGGGACAGGGCGGTGGGCGGCTGAAGCTTTCTTT.